A single sample gave rise to the 16 T cell receptor beta chains below, sequenced in a study of blood T cells in healthy people across ages. Alongside a J-beta primer mix, a sample-barcoded 5' primer served in a second PCR lasting roughly 7 to 11 cycles. MiXCR, applied by TCRdb to the 5' RACE reads, yields one record per CDR3 protein. The sample shows roughly 1.9 million distinct CDR3 sequences, approximately 40% of them seen only once. Sequenced material: blood. All receptors come from a human donor in good health.

This chain uses TRBV24-1 with TRBJ2-2; D unresolved. The CDR3 runs to 16 residues. CDR1 and CDR2 (germline): KGHDR, SFDVKD. The V and J ends lost 3 bases and 4 bases respectively, with 14 bases between them. The CDR3 DNA is TGTGCCACCAGTGATCCTCTGCCTTCGGGCACCGGGGAGCTGTTTTTT. This sequence encodes CATSDPLPSGTGELFF.

V and J are TRBV7-2 and TRBJ2-5, with a weak D call TRBD2 (6 bases). From germline, CDR1 is SGHTA and CDR2 FQGNSA. The CDR3 covers 14 residues. V shed 5 bases and J shed 11 bases, with 21 bases lying between them. CDR3 in DNA: TGTGCCAGCAGCGCCACCTCGACTAGTTTTGAGCAGTACTTC. Protein product: CASSATSTSFEQYF.

This clonotype was found once. The chain recombines TRBV6-5 with TRBJ2-1; TRBD1 agrees at 9 bases. The CDR3 totals 14 residues. CDR1 is MNHEY and CDR2 is SVGAGI in the germline V gene. Losses at the gene ends were 6 bases for V and 5 bases for J; bases not matched to a gene: 5. CDR3 nucleotides: TGTGCCAGCAGGGGACAGGGTTTTCACAATGAGCAGTTCTTC. This sequence encodes CASRGQGFHNEQFF.

This clonotype was counted ten times or more. J is TRBJ1-6 and V is TRBV11-2, with D unclear. V lost 3 bases, J lost 2 bases, and 11 bases lay in between. The V gene's germline CDR1 is SGHAT and CDR2 FQNNGV. The CDR3 length is 16 residues. The CDR3 DNA follows: TGTGCCAGCAGCTTTGCAGGAGCTACCTATAATTCACCCCTCCACTTT. Its protein product is CASSFAGATYNSPLHF.

The chain combines TRBV11-2 with TRBJ2-1; no firm D call. Looked up from germline, CDR1 is SGHAT and CDR2 is FQNNGV. This CDR3 contains 14 residues. V was pared by 5 bases and J by 3 bases, with 11 bases between. The CDR3 protein is CASSRSGRYNEQFF. The DNA of the CDR3 is TGTGCCAGCAGCCGGTCGGGCCGCTACAATGAGCAGTTCTTC.

Points on this clonotype: A read error may be the cause here, since a much bigger clone is one base away. V and J are TRBV27 and TRBJ1-1; no firm D call. Germline V lookup: CDR1 MNHEY, CDR2 SMNVEV (reference sequence). CDR3 length: 14 residues. The CDR3 DNA reads TGTGCCAACAGTTTATCGTTGACCAACACTGAAGCTTTCTTT. It specifies CANSLSLTNTEAFF.

The chain combines TRBV27 with TRBJ2-5; 7 bases line up with TRBD1. The J call is doubtful: the DNA matches TRBJ2-7 better. Germline CDR1 is MNHEY and CDR2 is SMNVEV (reference sequence). The CDR3 is 14 residues long. The CDR3 sequence: CASSLSTGMHEQYF. CDR3 in DNA: TGTGCCAGCAGTTTATCGACAGGGATGCACGAGCAGTACTTC.

The V gene is TRBV6-5, the J gene TRBJ2-6; D tentatively fits TRBD1 or TRBD2 (5 bases each). Per the germline V gene, CDR1 is MNHEY and CDR2 is SVGAGI. V was cut by 10 bases and J by 0 bases, with 10 bases left in between. The CDR3 contains 14 residues. The DNA for the CDR3 is TGTGCCACCTGGGACGGCTCTGGGGCCAACGTCCTGACTTTC. Protein product: CATWDGSGANVLTF.

This chain connects TRBV10-3 to TRBJ2-5; TRBD1 aligns across 10 bases. The J call may be faulty, since TRBJ2-7 better matches the DNA end. The CDR3 spans 15 residues. The germline V gene has CDR1 ENHRY and CDR2 SYGVKD. CDR3 protein: CAIRVEGDRGTEQYF. In nucleotides, the CDR3 is TGTGCCATCAGGGTTGAGGGGGACAGGGGTACCGAGCAGTACTTC.

Regarding this clonotype: Just one base apart from a much larger clone, this may be a read error. This chain links TRBV12-3 or TRBV12-4 with TRBJ1-2; no clear D gene. The CDR3 sequence is 12 residues long. The CDR3 here is CAGSFFGYGYTF. In DNA form, the CDR3 reads TGTGCCGGCAGTTTTTTTGGATATGGCTACACCTTC.

This clonotype came up a few times. The CDR3 nucleotides are TGTGCCAGCAGCTTAGTGGACGGAGCCACAGATACGCAGTATTTT. Protein: CASSLVDGATDTQYF. This chain joins TRBV7-2 and TRBJ2-3; D not certain. The CDR3 extends over 15 amino acids. Germline values: CDR1 SGHTA, CDR2 FQGNSA. The ends were cut back, 1 base at V and 2 bases at J, with 10 bases in the middle.

This rearrangement joins TRBV20-1 to TRBJ1-2, with D possibly matching TRBD1 (6 bases). The CDR3 runs to 14 residues. With 3 bases removed from V and 7 bases from J, the gap between germline ends came to 18 bases. Germline CDR1 is DFQATT and CDR2 is SNEGSKA (reference sequence). The CDR3 region is CSASGPGGASGYTF. The CDR3 DNA follows: TGCAGTGCTAGTGGACCTGGGGGGGCGTCTGGCTACACCTTC.

The genes are TRBV2 and TRBJ2-4; D is uncertain. The better agreement between TRBJ2-7 and the DNA end casts doubt on the J call. Germline lookup yields CDR1 SNHLY and CDR2 FYNNEI. The CDR3 sequence is 14 residues long. CDR3: CASNDQGSPHEQYF. The CDR3 nucleotides are TGTGCCAGCAACGACCAAGGGTCTCCCCACGAGCAGTACTTC.

The chain couples TRBV20-1 to TRBJ1-2; D is unresolved. Germline loops: CDR1 DFQATT, CDR2 SNEGSKA (reference sequence). Trimming took off 0 bases at V and 4 bases at J, with 12 bases between the two ends. CDR3 length: 14 amino acids. The CDR3 sequence is CSARDTEGGYGYTF. DNA of the CDR3: TGCAGTGCTAGAGACACGGAGGGTGGCTATGGCTACACCTTC.

The chain has TRBV10-3 and TRBJ1-2; D ambiguous. This CDR3 spans 12 amino acids. Trimming took 11 bases from V and 5 from J, leaving 15 bases between them. The germline gives CDR1 ENHRY, CDR2 SYGVKD. The CDR3 DNA reads as TGTGCCGTCCAATCTATAGGGTATGGCTACACCTTC. This gives the protein CAVQSIGYGYTF.

This clonotype was observed a handful of times. CDR3 nucleotides: TGTGCCAGCAGACCCTCCGGGACTAGGTCCAAAAACATTCAGTACTTC. Amino acids: CASRPSGTRSKNIQYF. The chain is built from TRBV28 and TRBJ2-4; 8 bases agree with TRBD2. The V gene's germline CDR1 is MDHEN and CDR2 SYDVKM. This CDR3 is 16 amino acids long. V dropped 6 bases and J dropped 2; count of bases not matched to a gene: 9. Supplemented by reference TRBV28 and TRBJ2-4, the full variable domain reads DVKVTQSSRYLVKRTGEKVFLECVQDMDHENMFWYRQDPGLGLRLIYFSYDVKMKEKGDIPEGYSVSREKKERFSLILESASTNQTSMYLCASRPSGTRSKNIQYFGAGTRLSVL.